This T cell receptor beta chain was captured in a study of blood T cell repertoires in COVID-19. J lost 7 bases, V lost 4 bases, and 6 bases had no gene match. There are 15 residues in the CDR3. The germline V gene encodes CDR1 MDHEN and CDR2 SYDVKM. Here immunoSEQ multiplex PCR was the method, and the copy in TCRdb shows in-frame clones only, minus some. The sample lists about 200,000 clones, around 82% seen once, with 7.4% in the top ten. This receptor was taken from a woman aged 35 to 49 with acute COVID-19. Sequencing used PBMCs or T cells enriched from blood (not recorded which). The chain uses TRBV28 and TRBJ2-1; TRBD2 matches 11 bases. The CDR3 protein is CASSSGTSGVNEQFF. The CDR3 region has the DNA TGTGCCAGCAGTTCCGGGACTAGCGGAGTTAATGAGCAGTTCTTC.